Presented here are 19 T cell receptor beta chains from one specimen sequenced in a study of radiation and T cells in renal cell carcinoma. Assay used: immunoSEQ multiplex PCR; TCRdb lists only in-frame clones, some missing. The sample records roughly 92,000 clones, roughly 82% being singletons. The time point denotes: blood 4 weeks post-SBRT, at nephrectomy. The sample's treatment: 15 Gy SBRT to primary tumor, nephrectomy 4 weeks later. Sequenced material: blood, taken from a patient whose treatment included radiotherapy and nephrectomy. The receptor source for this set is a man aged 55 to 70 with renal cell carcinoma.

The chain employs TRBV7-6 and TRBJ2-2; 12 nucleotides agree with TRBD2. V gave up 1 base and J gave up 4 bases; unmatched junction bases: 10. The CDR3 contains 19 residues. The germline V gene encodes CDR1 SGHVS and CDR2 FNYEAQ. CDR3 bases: TGTGCCAGCAGCTTAGTTGGGCTAGCGGGAGGGCCGAGCACCGGGGAGCTGTTTTTT. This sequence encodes CASSLVGLAGGPSTGELFF.

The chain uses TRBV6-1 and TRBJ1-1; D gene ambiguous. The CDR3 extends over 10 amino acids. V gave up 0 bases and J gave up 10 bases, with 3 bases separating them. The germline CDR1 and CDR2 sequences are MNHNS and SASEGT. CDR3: CASSEAVAFF. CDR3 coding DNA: TGTGCCAGCAGTGAAGCGGTAGCTTTCTTT.

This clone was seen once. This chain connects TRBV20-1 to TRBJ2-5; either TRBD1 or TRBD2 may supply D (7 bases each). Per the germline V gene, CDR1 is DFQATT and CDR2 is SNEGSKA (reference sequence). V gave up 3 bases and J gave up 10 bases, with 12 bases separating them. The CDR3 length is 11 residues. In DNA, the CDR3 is TGCAGTGCTAGGTCAGGGGGGGACCAGTACTTC. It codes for CSARSGGDQYF.

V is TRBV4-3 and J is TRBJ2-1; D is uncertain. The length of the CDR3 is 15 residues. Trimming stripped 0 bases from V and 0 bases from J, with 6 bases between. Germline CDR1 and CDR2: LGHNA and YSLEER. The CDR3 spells CASSQDRGSYNEQFF. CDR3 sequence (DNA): TGCGCCAGCAGCCAAGATCGAGGCTCCTACAATGAGCAGTTCTTC.

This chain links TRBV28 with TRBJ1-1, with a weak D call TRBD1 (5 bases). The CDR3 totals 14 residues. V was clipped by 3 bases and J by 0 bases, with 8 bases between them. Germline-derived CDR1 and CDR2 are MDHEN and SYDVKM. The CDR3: CASSLGLLNTEAFF. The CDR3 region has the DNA TGTGCCAGCAGTTTGGGACTGCTGAACACTGAAGCTTTCTTT.

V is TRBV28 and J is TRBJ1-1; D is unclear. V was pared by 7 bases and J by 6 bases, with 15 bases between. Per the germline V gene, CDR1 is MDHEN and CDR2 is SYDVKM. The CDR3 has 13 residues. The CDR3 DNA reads TGTGCCAGCAATCCTCGTATAGGAGCTGAAGCTTTCTTT. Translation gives CASNPRIGAEAFF.

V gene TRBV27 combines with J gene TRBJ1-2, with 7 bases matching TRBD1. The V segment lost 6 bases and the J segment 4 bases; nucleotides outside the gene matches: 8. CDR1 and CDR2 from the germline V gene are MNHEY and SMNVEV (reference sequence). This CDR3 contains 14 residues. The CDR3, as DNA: TGTGCCAGCAGAAGACAGGGTAAGGTCTATGGCTACACCTTC. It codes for CASRRQGKVYGYTF.

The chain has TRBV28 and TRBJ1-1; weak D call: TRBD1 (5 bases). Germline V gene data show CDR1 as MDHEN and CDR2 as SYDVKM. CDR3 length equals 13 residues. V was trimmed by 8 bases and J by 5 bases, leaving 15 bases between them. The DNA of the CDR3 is TGTGCCAGCTCCGGGGGAGGGAAGACTGAAGCTTTCTTT. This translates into CASSGGGKTEAFF.

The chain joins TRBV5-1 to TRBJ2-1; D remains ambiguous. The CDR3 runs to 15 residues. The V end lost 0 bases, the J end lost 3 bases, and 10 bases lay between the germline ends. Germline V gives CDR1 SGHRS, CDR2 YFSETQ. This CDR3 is CASSLVVGDYNEQFF. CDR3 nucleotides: TGCGCCAGCAGCTTGGTGGTCGGAGACTACAATGAGCAGTTCTTC. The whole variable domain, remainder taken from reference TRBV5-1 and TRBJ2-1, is KAGVTQTPRYLIKTRGQQVTLSCSPISGHRSVSWYQQTPGQGLQFLFEYFSETQRNKGNFPGRFSGRQFSNSRSEMNVSTLELGDSALYLCASSLVVGDYNEQFFGPGTRLTVL.

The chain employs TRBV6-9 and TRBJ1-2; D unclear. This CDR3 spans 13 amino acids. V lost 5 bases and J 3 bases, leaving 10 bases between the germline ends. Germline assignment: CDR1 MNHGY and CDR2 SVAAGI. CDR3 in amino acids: CASSQEMYYGYTF. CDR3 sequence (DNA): TGTGCCAGCAGTCAAGAGATGTACTATGGCTACACCTTC.

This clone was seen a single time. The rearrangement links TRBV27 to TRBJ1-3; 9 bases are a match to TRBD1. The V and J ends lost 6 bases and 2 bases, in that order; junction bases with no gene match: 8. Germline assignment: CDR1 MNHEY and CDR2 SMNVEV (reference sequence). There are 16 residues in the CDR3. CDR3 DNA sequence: TGTGCCAGCAGACCACGACAGGGGGGGCCTGGAAACACCATATATTTT. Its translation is CASRPRQGGPGNTIYF.

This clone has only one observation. As DNA, the CDR3 is TGTGCCATCAGCCCCTCGGGATCGGGGTTCAGTCAGCCCCAGCATTTT. Residues: CAISPSGSGFSQPQHF. J is TRBJ1-5 and V is TRBV10-3; D call uncertain. V was cut by 6 bases and J by 6 bases, with 21 bases left in between. This CDR3 comprises 16 residues. CDR1 and CDR2 (germline): ENHRY, SYGVKD.

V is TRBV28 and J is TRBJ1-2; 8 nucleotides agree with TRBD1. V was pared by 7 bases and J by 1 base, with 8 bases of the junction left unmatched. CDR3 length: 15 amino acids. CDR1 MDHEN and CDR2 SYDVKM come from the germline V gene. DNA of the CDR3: TGTGCCAGCAAAGGCATCGGACAGGGTAACTATGGCTACACCTTC. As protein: CASKGIGQGNYGYTF.

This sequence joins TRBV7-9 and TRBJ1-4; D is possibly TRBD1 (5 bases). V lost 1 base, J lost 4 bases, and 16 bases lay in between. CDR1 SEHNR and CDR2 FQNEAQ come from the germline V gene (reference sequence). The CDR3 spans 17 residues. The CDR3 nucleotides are TGTGCCAGCAGCTTAGTCGGGGGAGGTCAGCGTAATGAAAAACTGTTTTTT. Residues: CASSLVGGGQRNEKLFF.

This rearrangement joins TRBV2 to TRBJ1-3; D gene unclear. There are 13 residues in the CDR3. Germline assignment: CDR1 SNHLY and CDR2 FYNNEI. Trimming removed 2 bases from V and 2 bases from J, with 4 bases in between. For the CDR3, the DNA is TGTGCCAGCAGTGAACAGCCTGGAAACACCATATATTTT. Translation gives CASSEQPGNTIYF.

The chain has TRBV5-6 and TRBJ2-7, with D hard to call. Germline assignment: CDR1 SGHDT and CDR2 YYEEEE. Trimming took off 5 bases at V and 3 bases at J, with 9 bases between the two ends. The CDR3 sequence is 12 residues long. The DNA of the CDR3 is TGTGCCAGCAGATCAGGAGTCTACGAGCAGTACTTC. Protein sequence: CASRSGVYEQYF.

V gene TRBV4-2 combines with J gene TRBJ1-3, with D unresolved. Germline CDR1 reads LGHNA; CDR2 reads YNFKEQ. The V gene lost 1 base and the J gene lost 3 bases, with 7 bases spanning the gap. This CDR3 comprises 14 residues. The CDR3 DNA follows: TGTGCCAGCAGCCAAGCAAACAGTGGAAACACCATATATTTT. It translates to CASSQANSGNTIYF.

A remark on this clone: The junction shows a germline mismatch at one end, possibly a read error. The CDR3 loop reads CASADRQQFF. For the CDR3, the DNA is TGCGCCAGCGCGGACCGTCAGCAGTTCTTC. V and J are TRBV10-3 and TRBJ2-1, with D unclear. Germline assignment: CDR1 ENHRY and CDR2 SYGVKD. CDR3 size: 10 residues.

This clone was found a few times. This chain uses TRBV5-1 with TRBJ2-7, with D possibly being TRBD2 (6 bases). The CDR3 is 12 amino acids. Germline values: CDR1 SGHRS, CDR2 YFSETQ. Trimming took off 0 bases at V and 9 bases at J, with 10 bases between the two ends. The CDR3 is CASSLGGRGQYF. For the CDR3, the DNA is TGCGCCAGCAGCTTGGGTGGGCGGGGGCAGTACTTC.